This entry lists 24 T cell receptor beta chains sequenced from one sample in a study of cytomegalovirus exposure and HLA in healthy donors. The PCR ran on 60 Vbeta and 13 Jbeta primers. TCRdb's copy holds only in-frame clones and misses some; the assay was immunoSEQ multiplex PCR. Found here are 200,000 to 250,000 clones, nearly 80% of them singletons; the top ten hold under 2%. Source material: PBMCs. Source of these receptors: a man between 18 and 35 years old in good health and CMV-seronegative.

The chain recombines TRBV7-2 with TRBJ2-1; D is undetermined. Trimming shortened V by 3 bases and J by 7 bases, and 7 bases separated the two germline ends. The germline gives CDR1 SGHTA, CDR2 FQGNSA. The CDR3 has 12 amino acids. The CDR3 is CASSFKRNEQFF. CDR3 DNA: TGTGCCAGCAGCTTTAAGCGTAATGAGCAGTTCTTC.

V gene TRBV19 combines with J gene TRBJ2-1, with unresolved D. Germline V CDR1 and CDR2: LNHDA, SQIVND (reference sequence). This CDR3 region has 16 residues. Trimming shortened V by 0 bases and J by 8 bases, and 17 bases separated the two germline ends. The CDR3 loop reads CASSIDTGPRRHEQFF. The CDR3 nucleotides are TGTGCCAGTAGTATAGACACGGGTCCCCGTCGTCATGAGCAGTTCTTC.

This chain uses TRBV30 with TRBJ1-1; a weak D match, TRBD1 (5 bases). Germline CDR1 and CDR2: GTSNPN and SVGIG (reference sequence). V lost 5 bases, J lost 7 bases, and 17 bases lay in between. This CDR3 comprises 13 residues. The CDR3 coding sequence is TGTGCCTGGGCCCCACCGGCAGGGTATGAAGCTTTCTTT. This translates into CAWAPPAGYEAFF.

V and J are TRBV5-1 and TRBJ2-5; 10 bases align to TRBD2. The length of the CDR3 is 15 residues. Germline CDR1 and CDR2: SGHRS and YFSETQ. Unmatched junction bases numbered 8, after V lost 5 bases and J lost 4 bases. CDR3 coding DNA: TGCGCCAGCAGTTTCTTAGCGGGAGGTGGAGAGACCCAGTACTTC. Amino acid sequence: CASSFLAGGGETQYF.

CDR3 coding DNA: TGTGCCAGCAGCTTCACAGGGGATCAGCCCCAGCATTTT. This codes for CASSFTGDQPQHF. The chain uses TRBV11-2 and TRBJ1-5, with 7 bases aligning to TRBD1. The CDR3 extends over 13 amino acids. Losses at the gene ends were 3 bases for V and 5 bases for J; bases not matched to a gene: 1. Germline CDR1 SGHAT, CDR2 FQNNGV.

The chain has TRBV23-1 and TRBJ1-2, with 8 positions matching TRBD1. TRBV23-1 is an ORF; its function is uncertain. V was clipped by 4 bases and J by 6 bases; unmatched bases: 4. This CDR3 region has 13 residues. The CDR3 sequence is CASSPDRVNGYTF. The CDR3 nucleotides are TGCGCCAGCAGTCCGGACAGGGTAAATGGCTACACCTTC.

This clone has more than one count but fewer than ten. V gene TRBV19 combines with J gene TRBJ2-7, with TRBD2 matching 11 bases. The CDR3 contains 18 residues. V dropped 5 bases and J dropped 3; count of bases not matched to a gene: 15. CDR1 is LNHDA and CDR2 is SQIVND in the germline V gene (reference sequence). The DNA for the CDR3 is TGTGCCAGTAGTTCTCGACTAGCGGGGAGCCCGGGAGGCTACGAGCAGTACTTC. Translating it yields CASSSRLAGSPGGYEQYF.

V is TRBV29-1 and J is TRBJ1-2; D remains ambiguous. Germline CDR1 reads SQVTM; CDR2 reads ANQGSEA. V lost 8 bases and J 0 bases, leaving 16 bases between the germline ends. The CDR3 loop spans 14 amino acids. CDR3 protein: CSSPPGNPNYGYTF. CDR3 in DNA: TGCAGCTCTCCGCCGGGGAACCCTAACTATGGCTACACCTTC.

The chain joins TRBV4-3 to TRBJ2-1; the D gene is possibly TRBD2 (6 bases). CDR3 size: 16 residues. Germline CDR1 and CDR2: LGHNA and YSLEER. V lost 0 bases and J lost 6, with 15 bases in between. DNA for the CDR3: TGCGCCAGCAGCCAAGAGGGGGGTCCCAGAACCAATGAGCAGTTCTTC. Encoded protein: CASSQEGGPRTNEQFF.

The chain employs TRBV20-1 and TRBJ2-5; tentative D call: TRBD1 (6 bases). V shed 6 bases and J shed 4 bases, with 9 bases lying between them. The CDR3 spans 11 residues. CDR1 DFQATT and CDR2 SNEGSKA come from the germline V gene (reference sequence). The CDR3 coding sequence is TGCAGTGCAGCACAGGGAGAGACCCAGTACTTC. It encodes CSAAQGETQYF.

This clone was counted only a few times. This chain joins TRBV5-5 and TRBJ1-1; 8 bases fit TRBD1. Looked up from germline, CDR1 is SGHKS and CDR2 is YYEKEE (reference sequence). V lost 5 bases to trimming and J lost 7 bases; unmatched junction nucleotides: 19. The CDR3 is 17 residues long. Here the CDR3 DNA reads TGTGCCAGCAGGAGAGTAAAGGTGGACAGGGTAATCGATGAAGCTTTCTTT. As protein: CASRRVKVDRVIDEAFF.

The V call is TRBV25-1, the J call TRBJ2-2, with 12 bases matching TRBD1. There are 18 residues in the CDR3. CDR1 is MGHDK, CDR2 SYGVNS, per germline. The J segment lost 7 bases and the V segment lost 5 bases, leaving 14 bases of the junction unmatched. Written as DNA, the CDR3 is TGTGCCAGCAGTTCTCCGGGACAGGGGGCTTTGGTGAACGGGGAGCTGTTTTTT. It specifies CASSSPGQGALVNGELFF.

The chain recombines TRBV7-8 with TRBJ2-1; 7 bases are shared with TRBD1. This CDR3 contains 17 residues. From germline, CDR1 is SGHVS and CDR2 FQNEAQ. V trimming: 1 base; J trimming: 2 bases; junction bases outside the gene matches: 8. CDR3 loop: CASSLGPPGQPYNEQFF. Written as DNA, the CDR3 is TGTGCCAGCAGCTTAGGACCACCGGGACAGCCCTACAATGAGCAGTTCTTC.

J is TRBJ2-5 and V is TRBV5-4; TRBD1 might be the D (6 bases). Germline V gene sequence: CDR1 SGHNT, CDR2 YYREEE (reference sequence). Trimming left V 0 bases short and J 6 bases short, with 9 bases between. This CDR3 comprises 13 residues. For the CDR3, the DNA is TGTGCCAGCAGCTTGGACAGGGATAAGACCCAGTACTTC. Protein sequence: CASSLDRDKTQYF.

The rearrangement links TRBV28 to TRBJ2-1; TRBD1 agrees at 10 bases. V dropped 5 bases and J dropped 7; count of bases not matched to a gene: 8. This CDR3 has 15 residues. Germline CDR1 is MDHEN and CDR2 is SYDVKM. CDR3 sequence: CASSPPGQGMNEQFF. CDR3 coding DNA: TGTGCCAGCAGTCCCCCGGGACAGGGGATGAATGAGCAGTTCTTC.

CDR3 in amino acids: CASSLEGGPQETQYF. The CDR3 bases are TGTGCCAGCAGCTTGGAGGGAGGACCGCAAGAGACCCAGTACTTC. The J gene is TRBJ2-5, the V gene TRBV5-4, with TRBD2 as a possible D gene (6 bases). This CDR3 is built from 15 residues. V was cut by 0 bases and J by 2 bases, with 11 bases left in between. From germline, CDR1 is SGHNT and CDR2 YYREEE (reference sequence).

This clone is a singleton in its sample. The chain links TRBV5-6 to TRBJ1-5, with D possibly being TRBD1 (5 bases). Trimming left V 0 bases short and J 7 bases short, with 8 bases between. CDR1 and CDR2 (germline): SGHDT, YYEEEE. This CDR3 is 13 amino acids long. CDR3 nucleotide sequence: TGTGCCAGCAGCTTGGGGGGCGGACAGCCCCAGCATTTT. This encodes CASSLGGGQPQHF.

V gene TRBV6-5 combines with J gene TRBJ2-7, with TRBD2 matching over 8 bases. With 6 bases clipped from V and 6 bases from J, the junction kept 7 bases outside the gene matches. The CDR3 has 13 amino acids. Looked up from germline, CDR1 is MNHEY and CDR2 is SVGAGI. CDR3: CASRSRRGGEQYF. The DNA for the CDR3 is TGTGCCAGCAGATCCCGCCGGGGGGGCGAGCAGTACTTC.

This clone occurred once. The V gene is TRBV7-6, the J gene TRBJ2-2; 8 bases are a match to TRBD2. Trimming at V came to 5 bases and at J to 7 bases, leaving 9 bases not matched to a gene. This CDR3 has 15 amino acids. Germline CDR1 is SGHVS and CDR2 is FNYEAQ. CDR3 in DNA: TGTGCCAGCAGCCTAAACGGGGGGGCCAACGGGGAGCTGTTTTTT. As protein: CASSLNGGANGELFF.

The chain couples TRBV9 to TRBJ2-2; 10 bases map to TRBD2. This CDR3 is built from 15 residues. Germline V gives CDR1 SGDLS, CDR2 YYNGEE. The ends lost 3 bases at V and 8 bases at J; junction bases unmatched: 7. CDR3 in DNA: TGTGCCAGCAGCGGTTACCTAGCGGGAGAGGGGGAGCTGTTTTTT. Protein: CASSGYLAGEGELFF.

This clone ranks as medium-sized. The V gene is TRBV27, the J gene TRBJ1-1, with 9 bases identical to TRBD1. V lost 5 bases to trimming and J lost 4 bases; unmatched junction nucleotides: 2. This CDR3 contains 13 residues. Germline CDR1 reads MNHEY; CDR2 reads SMNVEV (reference sequence). CDR3 DNA sequence: TGTGCCAGCAGTGGGACAGGGCTCACTGAAGCTTTCTTT. It translates to CASSGTGLTEAFF.

The rearrangement joins TRBV7-9 to TRBJ1-4, with 9 bases matching TRBD1. Germline lookup yields CDR1 SEHNR and CDR2 FQNEAQ (reference sequence). Germline trimming cut 2 bases from V and 6 bases from J; bases unmatched to any gene: 1. The CDR3 runs to 14 residues. The CDR3 protein is CASSLRDRDEKLFF. Here the CDR3 DNA reads TGTGCCAGCAGCTTACGGGACAGGGATGAAAAACTGTTTTTT.

This clone was detected a few times. The chain recombines TRBV5-6 with TRBJ2-7, with 10 positions matching TRBD1. Trimming cost V 4 bases and J 5 bases; bases outside gene matches: 9. This CDR3 is built from 15 residues. Germline V CDR1 and CDR2: SGHDT, YYEEEE. CDR3 coding DNA: TGTGCCAGCAGCCTTAGGACAGGGGGGATCGACGAGCAGTACTTC. This sequence encodes CASSLRTGGIDEQYF. Variable domain in full (rest from reference TRBV5-6 and TRBJ2-7): DAGVTQSPTHLIKTRGQQVTLRCSPKSGHDTVSWYQQALGQGPQFIFQYYEEEERQRGNFPDRFSGHQFPNYSSELNVNALLLGDSALYLCASSLRTGGIDEQYFGPGTRLTVT.

The CDR3 reads CSVEKGTGDRGQFF. In nucleotides, the CDR3 is TGCAGCGTTGAAAAGGGGACAGGGGATCGGGGTCAGTTCTTC. The rearrangement joins TRBV29-1 to TRBJ2-1; 10 nucleotides line up with TRBD1. Germline values: CDR1 SQVTM, CDR2 ANQGSEA. CDR3 length: 14 residues. The V gene end was trimmed by 2 bases and the J gene end by 13 bases; junction bases not matched to a gene: 11.